These 23 T cell receptor beta chains were sequenced from one sample in a study of T cells after yellow fever vaccination. TCRdb called the 5' RACE reads again in MiXCR, with one record for every CDR3 protein. The data hold some 560,000 distinct CDR3 sequences, with about 19% observed a single time. The sequenced sample was PBMCs, obtained 15 days after the yellow fever booster vaccination. The receptors come from a man younger than 45 who received the YFV17D yellow fever vaccine.

The chain joins TRBV7-9 to TRBJ2-7, with D hard to call. CDR3 length: 12 amino acids. The germline gives CDR1 SEHNR, CDR2 FQNEAQ (reference sequence). V was shortened by 5 bases and J by 7 bases, with 12 bases between the two germline ends. The CDR3 here is CASSADPREQYF. The CDR3 nucleotides read TGTGCCAGCAGCGCAGACCCCCGGGAGCAGTACTTC.

The CDR3 nucleotides are TGTGCCAGCAGCCCGTTAAGGGCCCGCGAGCAGTACTTC. This gives the protein CASSPLRAREQYF. The V and J genes are TRBV11-2 and TRBJ2-7; D is unresolved. Germline V CDR1 and CDR2: SGHAT, FQNNGV. The CDR3 runs 13 residues. Trimming took off 5 bases at V and 6 bases at J, with 14 bases between the two ends.

This clonotype has just a few counts. The chain recombines TRBV28 with TRBJ2-4, with 7 bases that match TRBD1. Germline assignment: CDR1 MDHEN and CDR2 SYDVKM. The ends lost 6 bases at V and 0 bases at J; junction bases unmatched: 11. This CDR3 is 17 amino acids long. The CDR3 coding sequence is TGTGCCAGCAGGGCTGGGGGCAGGGGGATAGCCAAAAACATTCAGTACTTC. It yields the protein CASRAGGRGIAKNIQYF.

The chain employs TRBV20-1 and TRBJ2-3, with 10 bases identical to TRBD2. The CDR3 has 15 amino acids. From germline, CDR1 is DFQATT and CDR2 SNEGSKA (reference sequence). Trimming at V came to 6 bases and at J to 2 bases, leaving 8 bases not matched to a gene. For the CDR3, the DNA is TGCAGTGCCAGTAGCGGGAGGCCCATCACAGATACGCAGTATTTT. As protein: CSASSGRPITDTQYF.

This clonotype was seen a handful of times. The chain combines TRBV21-1 with TRBJ2-3; TRBD1, the table's D call, was not compared with the DNA. TRBV21-1 is labeled a pseudogene. This CDR3 contains 18 residues. DNA for the CDR3: TGTGCCAGCAGCCCTGAGGGAGGGGGCCGTAAACTCACAGATACGCAGTATTTT. It yields the protein CASSPEGGGRKLTDTQYF.

This clonotype came up a few times. In DNA form, the CDR3 reads TGCGCCAGCAGCTTGTACGGGGGCACCGGGGAGCTGTTTTTT. The encoded protein is CASSLYGGTGELFF. This chain links TRBV5-1 with TRBJ2-2; D is perhaps TRBD2 (6 bases). The CDR3 totals 14 residues. In germline, CDR1 is SGHRS, CDR2 YFSETQ. Trimming cost V 1 base and J 4 bases, with 8 bases left between them.

In this sample, this clonotype turned up a few times. The V gene is TRBV5-1, the J gene TRBJ2-7; a possible D gene is TRBD1 (5 bases). This CDR3 region has 11 residues. V shed 4 bases and J shed 7 bases, with 9 bases lying between them. Germline lookup yields CDR1 SGHRS and CDR2 YFSETQ. CDR3 amino acids: CASSPGQEQYF. The CDR3 bases are TGCGCCAGCAGCCCTGGACAAGAGCAGTACTTC.

This clonotype was counted a few times. This sequence joins TRBV5-1 and TRBJ2-1, with TRBD1 matching over 8 bases. CDR3 length: 15 amino acids. V dropped 4 bases and J dropped 4; count of bases not matched to a gene: 7. Germline values: CDR1 SGHRS, CDR2 YFSETQ. The CDR3 is CASSPAGGKYNEQFF. CDR3 sequence (DNA): TGCGCCAGCAGCCCCGCAGGGGGCAAGTACAATGAGCAGTTCTTC.

With regard to this clonotype: The conserved closing phenylalanine or tryptophan is absent in this CDR3, likely reflecting a read error. The V gene is TRBV19, the J gene TRBJ2-5, with 7 bases fitting TRBD1. CDR1 is LNHDA and CDR2 is SQIVND in the germline V gene (reference sequence). Trimming cost V 9 bases and J 5 bases; bases outside gene matches: 9. The CDR3 is 13 amino acids. CDR3 DNA sequence: TGTGCCAGCACCACACAGGGGAAGGAGACCCAGTACTCC. It specifies CASTTQGKETQYS.

The J gene is TRBJ1-5, the V gene TRBV6-5; D unclear. The V end was cut by 6 bases, the J end by 6 bases, with 6 bases between. This CDR3 is 11 amino acids long. The germline CDR1 and CDR2 sequences are MNHEY and SVGAGI. The chain's CDR3 is CASRVGQPQHF. Here the CDR3 DNA reads TGTGCCAGCAGGGTCGGTCAGCCCCAGCATTTT.

This clonotype has only a few counts. This chain connects TRBV4-2 to TRBJ2-5; D remains ambiguous. This CDR3 contains 16 residues. Germline CDR1 reads LGHNA; CDR2 reads YNFKEQ. V dropped 0 bases and J dropped 4 bases, with 15 bases sitting between them. CDR3 protein: CASSQDLSESRETQYF. In DNA, the CDR3 is TGTGCCAGCAGCCAAGATCTCAGCGAATCAAGAGAGACCCAGTACTTC.

The V gene is TRBV20-1, the J gene TRBJ1-2, with D unresolved. The V end lost 1 base, the J end lost 3 bases, and 3 bases lay between the germline ends. This CDR3 comprises 11 residues. Germline V gene sequence: CDR1 DFQATT, CDR2 SNEGSKA (reference sequence). CDR3 DNA sequence: TGCAGTGCTAGAGGTCACTATGGCTACACCTTC. Translation: CSARGHYGYTF.

The rearrangement links TRBV7-2 to TRBJ1-3; D perhaps matches TRBD1 (6 bases). Trimming left V 0 bases short and J 0 bases short, with 12 bases between. Germline V lookup: CDR1 SGHTA, CDR2 FQGNSA. The CDR3 loop spans 17 amino acids. Here the CDR3 reads CASSLAVGQHSGNTIYF. The CDR3 DNA reads TGTGCCAGCAGCTTAGCCGTAGGACAGCACTCTGGAAACACCATATATTTT.

This chain uses TRBV6-4 with TRBJ2-7, with 7 bases matching TRBD2. V was pared by 2 bases and J by 6 bases, with 16 bases of the junction left unmatched. CDR3 length: 17 residues. Germline V CDR1 and CDR2: MRHNA, SNTAGT. The CDR3 reads CASSDPNGREGPGEQYF. CDR3 in DNA: TGTGCCAGCAGTGACCCCAATGGGAGGGAGGGCCCAGGCGAGCAGTACTTC.

This clonotype occurred a few times. The chain is built from TRBV28 and TRBJ2-7, with TRBD2 identical over 9 bases. The CDR3 contains 14 residues. Losses at the gene ends were 7 bases for V and 0 bases for J; bases not matched to a gene: 4. CDR1 is MDHEN, CDR2 SYDVKM, per germline. Written as DNA, the CDR3 is TGTGCCAGCAAACTAGCGGGTAGCTCCTACGAGCAGTACTTC. This codes for CASKLAGSSYEQYF. Full variable domain (remainder filled in from reference TRBV28 and TRBJ2-7): DVKVTQSSRYLVKRTGEKVFLECVQDMDHENMFWYRQDPGLGLRLIYFSYDVKMKEKGDIPEGYSVSREKKERFSLILESASTNQTSMYLCASKLAGSSYEQYFGPGTRLTVT.

This clonotype appeared a few times. The rearrangement links TRBV6-5 to TRBJ2-5, with no clear D. V lost 5 bases and J 5 bases, leaving 9 bases between the germline ends. From germline, CDR1 is MNHEY and CDR2 SVGAGI. CDR3 length: 12 residues. CDR3 DNA sequence: TGTGCCAGCAGTCAAGGGTTGGAGACCCAGTACTTC. Its translation: CASSQGLETQYF.

The chain uses TRBV15 and TRBJ2-7; D is undetermined. Germline V lookup: CDR1 LNHNV, CDR2 YYDKDF (reference sequence). V was clipped by 0 bases and J by 3 bases, with 6 bases between them. The CDR3 has 13 amino acids. CDR3 coding DNA: TGTGCCACCAGCAGAGATGTCAGCTACGAGCAGTACTTC. This encodes CATSRDVSYEQYF.

V usage is TRBV20-1 and J usage is TRBJ2-7; D ambiguous. The CDR3 length is 13 residues. The germline gives CDR1 DFQATT, CDR2 SNEGSKA (reference sequence). Trimming removed 3 bases from V and 1 base from J, with 10 bases in between. CDR3 protein: CSASIGRSYEQYF. The CDR3 nucleotides read TGCAGTGCTAGTATTGGCAGGTCCTACGAGCAGTACTTC.

This clonotype came up a few times. This chain connects TRBV29-1 to TRBJ2-1, with D uncertain. The germline CDR1 and CDR2 sequences are SQVTM and ANQGSEA. V lost 2 bases to trimming and J lost 2 bases, with 13 bases between them. The CDR3 runs to 15 residues. The CDR3 protein is CSVERTPGPYNEQFF. As DNA, the CDR3 is TGCAGCGTTGAAAGAACTCCGGGTCCCTACAATGAGCAGTTCTTC.

This sequence joins TRBV11-2 and TRBJ2-2, with D perhaps TRBD2 (7 bases). In germline, CDR1 is SGHAT, CDR2 FQNNGV. V was shortened by 4 bases and J by 8 bases, with 17 bases between the two germline ends. The CDR3 runs 15 residues. DNA of the CDR3: TGTGCCAGCAGCTCCCTCCGGGGGGCGCAAGGGGAGCTGTTTTTT. It yields the protein CASSSLRGAQGELFF.

The chain couples TRBV28 to TRBJ2-7, with 9 bases identical to TRBD1. V gave up 6 bases and J gave up 6 bases; unmatched junction bases: 9. There are 14 residues in the CDR3. Germline V gene lookup returns CDR1 MDHEN and CDR2 SYDVKM. CDR3: CASRTGTGHLEQYF. The CDR3, as DNA: TGTGCCAGCAGAACCGGGACAGGGCATCTCGAGCAGTACTTC.

The rearrangement links TRBV19 to TRBJ2-7, with no clear D. V was cut by 4 bases and J by 5 bases, with 12 bases left in between. Germline V CDR1 and CDR2: LNHDA, SQIVND (reference sequence). The CDR3 is 13 amino acids. The CDR3 coding sequence is TGTGCCAGTAGTACCCCAGAAGAAGACGAGCAGTACTTC. Translation: CASSTPEEDEQYF.

There are a few counts of this clonotype. V and J are TRBV5-4 and TRBJ2-2; 7 bases map to TRBD2. V lost 2 bases, J lost 6 bases, and 4 bases stayed unmatched. The CDR3 has 14 amino acids. The germline V gene encodes CDR1 SGHNT and CDR2 YYREEE (reference sequence). The CDR3 DNA sequence: TGTGCCAGCAGCTTAGGACTAGAGGCCGGGGAGCTGTTTTTT. Amino acids: CASSLGLEAGELFF.